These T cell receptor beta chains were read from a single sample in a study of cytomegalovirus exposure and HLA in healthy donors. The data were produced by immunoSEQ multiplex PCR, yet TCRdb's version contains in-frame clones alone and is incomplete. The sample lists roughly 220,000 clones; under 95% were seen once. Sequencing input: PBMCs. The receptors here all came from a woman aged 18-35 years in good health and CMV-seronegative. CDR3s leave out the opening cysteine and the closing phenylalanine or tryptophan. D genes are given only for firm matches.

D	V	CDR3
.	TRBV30	AWNKMALTGELF
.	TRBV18	ATQQGGGAFGNTIY
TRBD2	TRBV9	ASSVEGSSGGSYEQY
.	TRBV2	ASRETGTGELF
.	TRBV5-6	ASSFGLPEDGYT
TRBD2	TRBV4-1	ASSLSWGGIYEQY
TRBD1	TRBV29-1	SVGDSRIS
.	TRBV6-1	ASSEPTQGNQPQH
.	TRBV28	ASSFSHPFLFQGRWAGELF
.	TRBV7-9	ASSLPDSETQY
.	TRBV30	ARVGVYGYT
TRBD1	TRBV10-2	ASNGPGQGGNTIY
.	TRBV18	ASSRSGYSGTGELF
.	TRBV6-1	ATTKSSSYNEQF
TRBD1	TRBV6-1	ASRGTGTKLF
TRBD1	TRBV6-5	ASSYSRTGPDTQY
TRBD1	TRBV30	AWIFPGQGHGYT
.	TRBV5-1	ASSWGRGSEQY
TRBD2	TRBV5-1	ASSLAGGPVELF